Below, 4 T cell receptor beta chains from the same sample are listed, as sequenced in a study of blood T cell repertoires in COVID-19. The assay was immunoSEQ multiplex PCR, and TCRdb's table has in-frame clones only and misses some. Here the sample spans around 130,000 clones, more than 80% being singletons. The sequencing sample was made of peripheral blood. The receptors were sampled from an older man with active or convalescent COVID-19.

V and J are TRBV6-5 and TRBJ1-6; TRBD1 is a possible D gene (5 bases). This CDR3 is built from 15 residues. Between the trimmed V and J ends, which lost 6 bases and 10 bases, there was a span of 19 bases. The germline V gene has CDR1 MNHEY and CDR2 SVGAGI. CDR3 protein: CASRTGGPGRSPLHF. The CDR3 DNA follows: TGTGCCAGCAGAACCGGGGGACCCGGGAGGTCACCCCTCCACTTT.

The CDR3 loop is CASSLSGGGRSYNEQFF. The CDR3 DNA reads as TGTGCCAGCAGTTTATCGGGCGGGGGCCGGTCCTACAATGAGCAGTTCTTC. The rearrangement links TRBV28 to TRBJ2-1; the D gene is possibly TRBD2 (7 bases). The CDR3 length is 17 residues. V dropped 1 base and J dropped 1 base, with 14 bases sitting between them. CDR1 is MDHEN, CDR2 SYDVKM, per germline.

This rearrangement joins TRBV2 to TRBJ1-5, with D perhaps matching TRBD1 (6 bases). Germline values: CDR1 SNHLY, CDR2 FYNNEI. CDR3 length: 15 residues. Deletions cut 3 bases from V and 4 bases from J, with 13 bases between. The CDR3 spells CASSDIGQWNQPQHF. CDR3 nucleotides: TGTGCCAGCAGTGACATCGGACAGTGGAATCAGCCCCAGCATTTT.

The V and J genes are TRBV6-5 and TRBJ1-5, with D uncertain. The V gene's germline CDR1 is MNHEY and CDR2 SVGAGI. V was cut by 7 bases and J by 5 bases, with 18 bases left in between. The length of the CDR3 is 15 residues. The CDR3 nucleotides read TGTGCCAGCACTAGGTCCTTAGCAAACGATCAGCCCCAGCATTTT. Protein: CASTRSLANDQPQHF.